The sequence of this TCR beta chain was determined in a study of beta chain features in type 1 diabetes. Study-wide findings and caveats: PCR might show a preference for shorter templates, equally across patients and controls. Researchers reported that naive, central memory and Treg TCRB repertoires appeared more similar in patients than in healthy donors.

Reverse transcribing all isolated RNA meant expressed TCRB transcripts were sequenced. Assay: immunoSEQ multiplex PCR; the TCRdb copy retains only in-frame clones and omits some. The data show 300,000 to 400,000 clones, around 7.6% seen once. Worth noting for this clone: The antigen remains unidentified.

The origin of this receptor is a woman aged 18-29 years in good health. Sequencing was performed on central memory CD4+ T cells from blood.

CDR3 nucleotide sequence: TGTGCCAGCAGTTTCGTGAGGGCGAACACTGAAGCTTTCTTT. Translating gives CASSFVRANTEAFF. The J gene is TRBJ1-1, the V gene TRBV27, with D hard to call. Germline V gene data show CDR1 as MNHEY and CDR2 as SMNVEV (reference sequence). The CDR3 runs to 14 residues. V was trimmed by 3 bases and J by 1 base, leaving 9 bases between them.